This T cell receptor (beta chain) was captured by sequencing in a study of T cells in Graves' hyperthyroidism and ophthalmopathy. Study-level results: Also found in blood were most expanded thyroid clonotypes above 0.001.

As for this clonotype: The antigen is undetermined.

Absence of ophthalmopathy progression within 18 months defined stable Graves' hyperthyroidism. Exclusion of a patient resulted from uncontrolled infection, other autoimmune disease, pregnancy or lactation. The PBMCs had their origin in approximately 10 ml of fresh peripheral blood. RNA transcripts were the template for amplifying TCR beta CDR3 regions. The HTBI primer set drove a first-round RT-PCR of the TCR CDR3. TCRdb processed the multiplex PCR reads anew with MiXCR; each CDR3 protein has one entry. The sample holds fewer than 350,000 distinct CDR3 sequences, around a fifth seen once. The sequence was collected from a woman between 50 and 59 years old with Graves' hyperthyroidism. Sequencing used blood.

CDR3 sequence reads: CSARDGLAGGSTYEQYF. In DNA form, the CDR3 reads TGCAGTGCTAGAGATGGACTAGCGGGAGGATCGACCTACGAGCAGTACTTC. The chain couples TRBV20-1 to TRBJ2-7, with TRBD2 matching over 14 bases. The CDR3 has 17 residues. CDR1 and CDR2 from the germline V gene are DFQATT and SNEGSKA (reference sequence). The J segment lost 2 bases and the V segment lost 0 bases, leaving 6 bases of the junction unmatched.